The 32 T cell receptor beta chains below come from one sample, sequenced in a study of T cell responses to AZD1222 COVID-19 vaccine (dated by TCRdb to 2020 to 2022). Library construction relied on the immunoSEQ multiplex PCR assay. TCRdb obtained this table from immuneACCESS and retained in-frame rearrangements with V and J assigned. These tables miss some clones; where compared with another copy, unresolved V genes account for less than half of the shortfall, and the remainder is unexplained. Within this sample are roughly 200,000 clones, with just over 85% of them counted one time only. In total, the top ten clones hold around 7.9% of the sample. Taken with the paper, the label for time point translates to: baseline before first vaccination. The material sequenced was peripheral blood, taken on day 0 of AZD1222 vaccination. All receptors come from an adult in good health.

The count of this clone is one. The chain recombines TRBV21-1 with TRBJ2-7; the table's D call TRBD2 went unverified against the DNA. TRBV21-1 is labeled a pseudogene. The CDR3 has 13 amino acids. As DNA, the CDR3 is TGTGCCAGCAGCAAAATCGAGGGCTACGAGCAGTACTTC. Translated, it gives CASSKIEGYEQYF.

V is TRBV27 and J is TRBJ1-1; 7 bases align to TRBD1. The junction had 15 bases not matched to a gene; V was cut back by 3 bases and J by 5 bases. The CDR3 loop spans 17 amino acids. Germline V gene data show CDR1 as MNHEY and CDR2 as SMNVEV (reference sequence). CDR3 residues: CASSFSRQGFVGTEAFF. DNA for the CDR3: TGTGCCAGCAGTTTCTCGAGACAGGGCTTCGTAGGAACTGAAGCTTTCTTT.

J is TRBJ1-1 and V is TRBV18, with D possibly being TRBD1 (6 bases). Trimming removed 0 bases from V and 4 bases from J, with 15 bases in between. From germline, CDR1 is KGHSH and CDR2 LQKENI. This CDR3 has 16 residues. The CDR3 region has the DNA TGTGCCAGCTCACCACCGGAGCGGGGGCTGAGCACTGAAGCTTTCTTT. It is translated as CASSPPERGLSTEAFF. Together with reference TRBV18 and TRBJ1-1, the CDR3 gives the full variable domain: NAGVMQNPRHLVRRRGQEARLRCSPMKGHSHVYWYRQLPEEGLKFMVYLQKENIIDESGMPKERFSAEFPKEGPSILRIQQVVRGDSAAYFCASSPPERGLSTEAFFGQGTRLTVV.

The rearrangement links TRBV7-6 to TRBJ2-3, with 10 bases identical to TRBD1. There are 20 residues in the CDR3. Per the germline V gene, CDR1 is SGHVS and CDR2 is FNYEAQ. The V gene end was trimmed by 4 bases and the J gene end by 4 bases; junction bases not matched to a gene: 20. CDR3 sequence reads: CASSYSPATGGVGIADTQYF. The CDR3, as DNA: TGTGCCAGCAGCTATAGCCCGGCGACAGGGGGCGTAGGGATAGCAGATACGCAGTATTTT.

V is TRBV5-6 and J is TRBJ1-1; tentatively, D is TRBD1 (5 bases). This CDR3 is 13 amino acids long. Trimming took 4 bases from V and 1 from J, leaving 8 bases between them. Germline V CDR1 and CDR2: SGHDT, YYEEEE. CDR3 sequence (DNA): TGTGCCAGCAGCCAAACAGGGAACACTGAAGCTTTCTTT. Translated: CASSQTGNTEAFF.

The V call is TRBV11-3, the J call TRBJ2-5, with TRBD1 matching 7 bases. The CDR3 runs 13 residues. Germline values: CDR1 SGHNT, CDR2 YENEEA. The V and J ends lost 2 bases and 9 bases, in that order; junction bases with no gene match: 6. CDR3 nucleotide sequence: TGTGCCAGCAGCTTACGGTCGAGGGGGCCCCAGTACTTC. It is translated as CASSLRSRGPQYF.

The chain carries TRBV27 and TRBJ1-2, with 11 bases that match TRBD1. The germline gives CDR1 MNHEY, CDR2 SMNVEV (reference sequence). Trimming at V came to 2 bases and at J to 4 bases, leaving 12 bases not matched to a gene. The CDR3 sequence is 18 residues long. The CDR3 DNA is TGTGCCAGCAGTTTAAACCCCCGGGACAGGGGGAATAGCTATGGCTACACCTTC. This translates into CASSLNPRDRGNSYGYTF.

The chain is built from TRBV5-8 and TRBJ1-2; 9 nucleotides line up with TRBD1. The trim removed 4 bases at V and 2 bases at J, leaving 12 bases unmatched. The CDR3 length is 17 residues. CDR1 and CDR2 from the germline V gene are SGHTS and YDEGEE. The CDR3 DNA follows: TGTGCCAGCAGCCCGTGGACAGGGGAGTTACCAAACTATGGCTACACCTTC. It codes for CASSPWTGELPNYGYTF.

The V and J genes are TRBV6-1 and TRBJ1-4; D is undetermined. CDR1 and CDR2 from the germline V gene are MNHNS and SASEGT. V dropped 4 bases and J dropped 12 bases, with 24 bases sitting between them. The CDR3 covers 16 residues. This CDR3 is CASSVSVTRSNSELFF. Here the CDR3 DNA reads TGTGCCAGCAGTGTTTCCGTAACACGGTCTAATTCGGAACTGTTTTTT.

This sequence joins TRBV6-6 and TRBJ2-1; 10 nucleotides align to TRBD2. The CDR3 runs 15 residues. V gave up 7 bases and J gave up 4 bases; unmatched junction bases: 7. CDR1 and CDR2 from the germline V gene are MNHNY and SVGAGI (reference sequence). The CDR3 is CASTGGLAVYNEQFF. The CDR3 bases are TGTGCCAGCACTGGAGGACTAGCGGTATACAATGAGCAGTTCTTC.

V gene TRBV10-1 combines with J gene TRBJ1-4; D ambiguous. The CDR3 has 12 residues. The germline CDR1 and CDR2 sequences are WNHNN and SYGVQD (reference sequence). The V end was cut by 0 bases, the J end by 4 bases, with 0 bases between. CDR3 region: CASSESNEKLFF. CDR3 coding DNA: TGCGCCAGCAGTGAGTCTAATGAAAAACTGTTTTTT.

The J gene is TRBJ2-5, the V gene TRBV12-3 or TRBV12-4; no clear D gene. CDR3 length: 13 residues. The germline V and J ends were trimmed by 3 bases and 5 bases, with 10 bases remaining between them. The CDR3 DNA follows: TGTGCCAGCAGTTTCCCCCCACATGAGACCCAGTACTTC. Translating gives CASSFPPHETQYF.

V is TRBV15 and J is TRBJ2-7; possible D gene TRBD1, 5 bases. This CDR3 region has 11 residues. V was trimmed by 8 bases and J by 2 bases, leaving 7 bases between them. Per germline, CDR1 LNHNV and CDR2 YYDKDF (reference sequence). As DNA, the CDR3 is TGTGCCACCGGGGCCGCCTACGAGCAGTACTTC. This encodes CATGAAYEQYF. The full variable domain, completed using reference TRBV15 and TRBJ2-7, is DAMVIQNPRYQVTQFGKPVTLSCSQTLNHNVMYWYQQKSSQAPKLLFHYYDKDFNNEADTPDNFQSRRPNTSFCFLDIRSPGLGDTAMYLCATGAAYEQYFGPGTRLTVT.

The chain combines TRBV7-9 with TRBJ1-1; a possible D gene is TRBD1 (5 bases). Germline V gene data show CDR1 as SEHNR and CDR2 as FQNEAQ (reference sequence). The CDR3 consists of 14 residues. Trimming left V 7 bases short and J 6 bases short, with 18 bases between. The CDR3 is CASTQGGASAEAFF. CDR3 nucleotide sequence: TGTGCCAGCACCCAGGGAGGGGCCAGCGCTGAAGCTTTCTTT.

With respect to this clone: A read error may explain this, as a much larger clone is one base away. This chain uses TRBV4-1 with TRBJ1-2; 9 bases line up with TRBD1. The CDR3 is 17 amino acids. With V trimmed by 3 bases and J by 3 bases, 11 bases remained unmatched. Germline CDR1 MGHRA, CDR2 YSYEKL. DNA of the CDR3: TGCGCCAGCAGCCACAACACGACAGGGGGAGGAGACTATGGCTACACCTTC. Translating gives CASSHNTTGGGDYGYTF.

The chain is built from TRBV20-1 and TRBJ2-7; 9 bases fit TRBD2. The CDR3 has 15 amino acids. Germline CDR1 and CDR2: DFQATT and SNEGSKA (reference sequence). After removal of 3 bases from V and 2 bases from J, the junction contained 8 bases not matched to a gene. The CDR3 reads CSASFQRGAAYEQYF. The CDR3 DNA reads as TGCAGTGCTAGTTTCCAGCGGGGGGCGGCCTACGAGCAGTACTTC.

V is TRBV7-9 and J is TRBJ1-1, with 9 nucleotides matching TRBD1. The germline CDR1 and CDR2 sequences are SEHNR and FQNEAQ (reference sequence). V gave up 1 base and J gave up 5 bases; unmatched junction bases: 5. The CDR3 is 15 amino acids. The CDR3 DNA is TGTGCCAGCAGCTTAGAGAGGACAGGGGCTACTGAAGCTTTCTTT. Protein sequence: CASSLERTGATEAFF.

V usage is TRBV12-3 or TRBV12-4 and J usage is TRBJ2-7; no clear D gene. This CDR3 has 13 amino acids. The V end was cut by 6 bases, the J end by 6 bases, with 15 bases between. CDR3 nucleotides: TGTGCCAGCAGCCCTCTGCAGGTAGGCGAGCAGTACTTC. Its protein is CASSPLQVGEQYF.

This clone was recorded only once. The chain uses TRBV6-5 and TRBJ2-1; 15 bases match TRBD2. V gave up 4 bases and J gave up 8 bases; unmatched junction bases: 6. Germline V CDR1 and CDR2: MNHEY, SVGAGI. This CDR3 spans 16 amino acids. CDR3 nucleotides: TGTGCCAGCAGTTTAGGACTAGCGGGGGGGCTCGATGAGCAGTTCTTC. It encodes CASSLGLAGGLDEQFF.

This clone was counted between two and nine times. CDR3 in DNA: TGTGCCAGCAGTTCCCGGGAGTACAATGAGCAGTTCTTC. Amino acid sequence: CASSSREYNEQFF. The chain links TRBV28 to TRBJ2-1; weak D call: TRBD2 (6 bases). Germline values: CDR1 MDHEN, CDR2 SYDVKM. CDR3 length: 13 residues. With 4 bases removed from V and 4 bases from J, the gap between germline ends came to 8 bases.

This chain links TRBV29-1 with TRBJ2-2; D unresolved. CDR3 size: 13 residues. CDR1 and CDR2 (germline): SQVTM, ANQGSEA. The germline V and J ends were trimmed by 4 bases and 6 bases, with 12 bases remaining between them. The CDR3 is CSVAEFAAGELFF. CDR3 in DNA: TGCAGCGTTGCCGAATTCGCGGCCGGGGAGCTGTTTTTT.

The chain recombines TRBV6-6 with TRBJ2-2, with 9 bases fitting TRBD1. The V gene's germline CDR1 is MNHNY and CDR2 SVGAGI (reference sequence). V lost 6 bases and J lost 4; bases outside the gene matches: 6. The CDR3 is 15 amino acids. The CDR3 region has the DNA TGTGCCAGCAGGACAGGGGGACCTAGCACCGGGGAGCTGTTTTTT. Translation: CASRTGGPSTGELFF.

A single count supports this clone. The chain recombines TRBV4-1 with TRBJ2-1, with D perhaps matching TRBD2 (5 bases). CDR1 is MGHRA and CDR2 is YSYEKL in the germline V gene. V lost 4 bases and J lost 5, with 15 bases in between. There are 15 residues in the CDR3. The CDR3 region has the DNA TGCGCCAGCAGCCCCGAAAGGTTGCGGGACAATGAGCAGTTCTTC. Translation: CASSPERLRDNEQFF.

This clone is a singleton in its sample. This chain joins TRBV15 and TRBJ2-2, with 7 bases that match TRBD1. Germline assignment: CDR1 LNHNV and CDR2 YYDKDF (reference sequence). V lost 0 bases, J lost 7 bases, and 14 bases stayed unmatched. The CDR3 loop spans 18 amino acids. CDR3 region: CATSREYRAQGFDGELFF. In DNA, the CDR3 is TGTGCCACCAGCAGAGAGTATAGAGCACAGGGGTTTGACGGGGAGCTGTTTTTT.

The chain has TRBV18 and TRBJ2-1; the match to TRBD2 covers 10 bases. CDR3 size: 15 residues. Germline V gene data show CDR1 as KGHSH and CDR2 as LQKENI. V shed 1 base, J shed 4 bases, and the junction held 1 base outside the gene matches. The CDR3 sequence: CASSPRTSGYNEQFF. The CDR3 DNA reads TGTGCCAGCTCACCACGGACTAGCGGATACAATGAGCAGTTCTTC.

The rearrangement links TRBV3-1 (or the pseudogene TRBV3-2) to TRBJ1-2; the D is unclear. The V gene lost 5 bases and the J gene lost 4 bases, with 20 bases spanning the gap. CDR3 size: 16 residues. Germline V gene data show CDR1 as LGHDT and CDR2 as YNNKEL (reference sequence). The CDR3 region is CASSGGTSVGSYGYTF. CDR3 nucleotide sequence: TGTGCCAGCAGCGGCGGCACAAGTGTTGGTAGCTATGGCTACACCTTC.

This rearrangement joins TRBV6-6 to TRBJ2-1; D is unresolved. The CDR3 contains 12 residues. Per the germline V gene, CDR1 is MNHNY and CDR2 is SVGAGI (reference sequence). The V and J ends lost 2 bases and 4 bases respectively, with 3 bases between them. CDR3 nucleotide sequence: TGTGCCAGCAGTTACACGTACAATGAGCAGTTCTTC. It translates to CASSYTYNEQFF.

This clone was seen a single time. The CDR3 coding sequence is TGTGCCAGCAGCTTAGGGGATAGGCCCCAGCATTTT. This encodes CASSLGDRPQHF. The genes are TRBV7-2 and TRBJ1-5; D call uncertain. The germline gives CDR1 SGHTA, CDR2 FQGNSA. The CDR3 has 12 residues. Trimming shortened V by 1 base and J by 9 bases, and 7 bases separated the two germline ends.

The chain has TRBV9 and TRBJ1-5, with unresolved D. Germline V lookup: CDR1 SGDLS, CDR2 YYNGEE. The CDR3 covers 15 residues. V lost 0 bases and J lost 0, with 7 bases in between. CDR3: CASSVEGFSNQPQHF. In DNA, the CDR3 is TGTGCCAGCAGCGTAGAAGGGTTTAGCAATCAGCCCCAGCATTTT. The whole variable domain, remainder taken from reference TRBV9 and TRBJ1-5, is DSGVTQTPKHLITATGQRVTLRCSPRSGDLSVYWYQQSLDQGLQFLIQYYNGEERAKGNILERFSAQQFPDLHSELNLSSLELGDSALYFCASSVEGFSNQPQHFGDGTRLSIL.

The chain's CDR3 is CASSLHEQYF. The CDR3 DNA reads as TGTGCCAGCAGCTTACACGAGCAGTACTTC. The chain links TRBV11-2 to TRBJ2-7, with D unclear. The CDR3 covers 10 residues. V was cut by 2 bases and J by 5 bases, with 1 base left in between. In germline, CDR1 is SGHAT, CDR2 FQNNGV.

The chain carries TRBV2 and TRBJ2-7; D gene unclear. Germline CDR1 and CDR2: SNHLY and FYNNEI. Trimming shortened V by 8 bases and J by 0 bases, and 8 bases separated the two germline ends. The CDR3 length is 12 residues. The CDR3 protein is CASEGTSYEQYF. The CDR3, as DNA: TGTGCCAGCGAAGGCACCTCCTACGAGCAGTACTTC.

This chain uses TRBV29-1 with TRBJ1-3, with TRBD1 identical over 7 bases. V was clipped by 7 bases and J by 0 bases; unmatched bases: 6. The CDR3 sequence is 14 residues long. The germline V gene has CDR1 SQVTM and CDR2 ANQGSEA. The CDR3 reads CSAAGGDSGNTIYF. The CDR3 DNA is TGCAGCGCCGCAGGGGGAGACTCTGGAAACACCATATATTTT.